Shown below are 15 T cell receptor beta chains from a single sample sequenced in a study of blood T cell repertoires in COVID-19. The repertoire was sequenced with immunoSEQ multiplex PCR; TCRdb's copy has only in-frame clones and lacks some. The sample lists some 230,000 clones, approximately 81% occurring once. Sequencing input: peripheral blood. The receptors derive from a woman aged 60-70 years who had recovered from COVID-19.

The rearrangement links TRBV29-1 to TRBJ2-1; TRBD1 agrees at 9 bases. Germline CDR1 is SQVTM and CDR2 is ANQGSEA. The CDR3 is made up of 15 amino acids. The ends lost 6 bases at V and 4 bases at J; junction bases unmatched: 10. The CDR3 sequence: CSVFSGTGTYNEQFF. CDR3 coding DNA: TGCAGCGTGTTCTCCGGGACAGGGACGTACAATGAGCAGTTCTTC.

The chain couples TRBV3-1 (or the pseudogene TRBV3-2) to TRBJ2-3, with D maybe TRBD1 (5 bases). This CDR3 comprises 19 residues. Germline V gene lookup returns CDR1 LGHDT and CDR2 YNNKEL (reference sequence). Trimming cost V 1 base and J 2 bases, with 22 bases left between them. CDR3 DNA: TGTGCCAGCAGCCAAGGGAGTCGGAAGGGGATCCTCTACACAGATACGCAGTATTTT. This gives the protein CASSQGSRKGILYTDTQYF.

The genes are TRBV6-4 and TRBJ2-3; TRBD2 agrees at 7 bases. Losses at the gene ends were 3 bases for V and 5 bases for J; bases not matched to a gene: 8. This CDR3 has 15 amino acids. Looked up from germline, CDR1 is MRHNA and CDR2 is SNTAGT. CDR3 bases: TGTGCCAGCAGTGAGCCCGCCCCGGGGGGAGATACGCAGTATTTT. Translation gives CASSEPAPGGDTQYF.

V gene TRBV19 combines with J gene TRBJ2-5; D not resolved. The germline CDR1 and CDR2 sequences are LNHDA and SQIVND (reference sequence). The ends were cut back, 3 bases at V and 9 bases at J, with 14 bases in the middle. CDR3 length equals 13 residues. CDR3 in amino acids: CASSMGVSEAQYF. Here the CDR3 DNA reads TGTGCCAGTAGTATGGGTGTTAGTGAGGCCCAGTACTTC.

The gene calls are TRBV7-2 and TRBJ2-3; tentatively, D is TRBD2 (6 bases). The CDR3 covers 14 residues. Germline-derived CDR1 and CDR2 are SGHTA and FQGNSA. Between the trimmed V and J ends, which lost 1 base and 2 bases, there was a span of 7 bases. CDR3 region: CASSLVAVTDTQYF. The CDR3 DNA reads TGTGCCAGCAGCTTAGTAGCGGTCACAGATACGCAGTATTTT.

CDR3 sequence reads: CASSQEDRGNQPQHF. The CDR3 DNA is TGCGCCAGCAGCCAGGAGGACAGGGGCAATCAGCCCCAGCATTTT. The chain links TRBV4-3 to TRBJ1-5; 8 nucleotides match TRBD1. Germline V gene sequence: CDR1 LGHNA, CDR2 YSLEER. V was pared by 3 bases and J by 2 bases, with 3 bases of the junction left unmatched. This CDR3 region has 15 residues.

The chain joins TRBV10-3 to TRBJ1-2; D possibly corresponds to TRBD1 (6 bases). Looked up from germline, CDR1 is ENHRY and CDR2 is SYGVKD. CDR3 size: 13 residues. V dropped 3 bases and J dropped 7 bases, with 12 bases sitting between them. DNA for the CDR3: TGTGCCATCAGTGAAACAGGGATCGTTGGCTACACCTTC. Translation gives CAISETGIVGYTF.

This clone occurred once. The chain joins TRBV4-2 to TRBJ1-6, with D perhaps matching TRBD1 (5 bases). CDR1 is LGHNA and CDR2 is YNFKEQ in the germline V gene. There are 17 residues in the CDR3. Trimming took 0 bases from V and 8 from J, leaving 17 bases between them. CDR3 region: CASSQDDWGGSDSPLHF. In nucleotides, the CDR3 is TGTGCCAGCAGCCAAGATGATTGGGGCGGGAGTGATTCACCCCTCCACTTT.

V usage is TRBV5-4 and J usage is TRBJ1-2, with 8 bases that match TRBD1. CDR3 size: 14 residues. V was clipped by 4 bases and J by 6 bases; unmatched bases: 8. The germline V gene has CDR1 SGHNT and CDR2 YYREEE (reference sequence). CDR3 sequence reads: CASSSPDRENGYTF. In DNA form, the CDR3 reads TGTGCCAGCAGCAGCCCGGACAGGGAGAATGGCTACACCTTC.

This sequence joins TRBV7-2 and TRBJ2-7, with 13 nucleotides matching TRBD2. This CDR3 spans 14 amino acids. Germline CDR1 and CDR2: SGHTA and FQGNSA. The ends lost 4 bases at V and 4 bases at J; junction bases unmatched: 1. CDR3 region: CASSSTSGRYEQYF. In DNA form, the CDR3 reads TGTGCCAGCAGCTCGACTAGCGGGAGGTACGAGCAGTACTTC.

V and J are TRBV2 and TRBJ2-7, with D perhaps TRBD1 (6 bases). The CDR3 has 13 residues. CDR1 is SNHLY, CDR2 FYNNEI, per germline. V was shortened by 5 bases and J by 2 bases, with 10 bases between the two germline ends. DNA for the CDR3: TGTGCCAGCAGTCGGGACAACACCTACGAGCAGTACTTC. Translated: CASSRDNTYEQYF.

The chain combines TRBV5-6 with TRBJ1-1; D perhaps matches TRBD1 (6 bases). The CDR3 contains 16 residues. Trimming took off 0 bases at V and 1 base at J, with 13 bases between the two ends. Looked up from germline, CDR1 is SGHDT and CDR2 is YYEEEE. The CDR3 nucleotides read TGTGCCAGCAGCTTGGAATCGACAGGATGGAACACTGAAGCTTTCTTT. It yields the protein CASSLESTGWNTEAFF.

The V gene is TRBV2, the J gene TRBJ2-5; 7 nucleotides match TRBD1. The CDR3 is 16 amino acids. The V gene end was trimmed by 6 bases and the J gene end by 5 bases; junction bases not matched to a gene: 15. Germline-derived CDR1 and CDR2 are SNHLY and FYNNEI. CDR3 coding DNA: TGTGCCAGCAGAGGGGGCAGCAGAGTTTCAATGGAGACCCAGTACTTC. This translates into CASRGGSRVSMETQYF.

The chain recombines TRBV5-1 with TRBJ1-2; 8 bases match TRBD1. The germline CDR1 and CDR2 sequences are SGHRS and YFSETQ. Trimming cost V 3 bases and J 2 bases; bases outside gene matches: 9. The CDR3 length is 16 residues. The CDR3 nucleotides are TGCGCCAGCAGCTCCCATGGACAGGGTACAAACTATGGCTACACCTTC. It translates to CASSSHGQGTNYGYTF.

V is TRBV19 and J is TRBJ1-5, with TRBD1 matching 8 bases. After removal of 5 bases from V and 0 bases from J, the junction contained 6 bases not matched to a gene. The CDR3 is made up of 16 amino acids. Germline CDR1 LNHDA, CDR2 SQIVND (reference sequence). The CDR3 here is CASSGQGGYSNQPQHF. The DNA of the CDR3 is TGTGCCAGTAGTGGACAGGGAGGCTATAGCAATCAGCCCCAGCATTTT.